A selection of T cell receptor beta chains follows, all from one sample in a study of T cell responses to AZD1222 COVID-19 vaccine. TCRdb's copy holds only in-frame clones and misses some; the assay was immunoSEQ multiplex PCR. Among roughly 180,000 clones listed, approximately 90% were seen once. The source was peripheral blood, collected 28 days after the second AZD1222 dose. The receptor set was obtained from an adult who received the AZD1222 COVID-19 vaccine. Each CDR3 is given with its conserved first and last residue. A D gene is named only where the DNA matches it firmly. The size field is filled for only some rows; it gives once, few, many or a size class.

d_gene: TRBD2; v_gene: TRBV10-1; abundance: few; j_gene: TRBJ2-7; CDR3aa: CASSEGLAGSSEQYF; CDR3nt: TGCGCCAGCAGTGAGGGGCTAGCGGGGTCCTCCGAGCAGTACTTC
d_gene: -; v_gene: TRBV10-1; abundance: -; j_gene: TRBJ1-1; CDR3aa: CASSGRMNTEAFF; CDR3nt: TGCGCCAGCTCCGGACGGATGAACACTGAAGCTTTCTTT
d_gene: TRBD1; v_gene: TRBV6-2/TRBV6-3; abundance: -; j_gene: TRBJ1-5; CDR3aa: CASSSARGTQPQHF; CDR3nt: TGTGCCAGCAGTTCCGCCAGGGGGACTCAGCCCCAGCATTTT
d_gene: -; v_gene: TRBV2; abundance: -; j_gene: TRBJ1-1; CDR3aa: CASSEGQMNTEAFF; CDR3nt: TGTGCCAGCAGCGAAGGACAGATGAACACTGAAGCTTTCTTT
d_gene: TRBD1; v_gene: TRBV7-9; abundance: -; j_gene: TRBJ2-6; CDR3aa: CASSPRTGGANVLTF; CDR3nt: TGTGCCAGCAGCCCCAGGACAGGTGGGGCCAACGTCCTGACTTTC
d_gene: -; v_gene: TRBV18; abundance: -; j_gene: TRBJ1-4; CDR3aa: CASSPPSLGEKLFF; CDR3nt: TGTGCCAGCTCACCACCCTCCCTCGGGGAAAAACTGTTTTTT
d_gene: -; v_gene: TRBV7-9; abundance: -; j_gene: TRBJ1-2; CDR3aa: CASSSGGGYTF; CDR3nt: TGTGCCAGCAGTTCGGGGGGTGGCTACACCTTC
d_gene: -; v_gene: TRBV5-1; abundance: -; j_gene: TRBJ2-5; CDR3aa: CASSLEDSNQETQYF; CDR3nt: TGCGCCAGCAGCTTGGAAGACAGCAACCAAGAGACCCAGTACTTC
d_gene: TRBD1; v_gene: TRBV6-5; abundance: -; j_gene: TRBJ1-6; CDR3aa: CASRGQGGNSPLHF; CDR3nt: TGTGCCAGCAGAGGACAGGGCGGGAATTCACCCCTCCACTTT
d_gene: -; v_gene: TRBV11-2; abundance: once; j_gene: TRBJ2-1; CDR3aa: CASSLVYGAVGEQFF; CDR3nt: TGTGCCAGCAGCTTAGTCTACGGCGCCGTCGGTGAGCAGTTCTTC
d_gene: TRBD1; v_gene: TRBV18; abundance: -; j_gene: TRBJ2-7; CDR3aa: CASSPGGTGGEQYF; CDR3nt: TGTGCCAGCTCACCCGGGGGTACAGGGGGCGAGCAGTACTTC
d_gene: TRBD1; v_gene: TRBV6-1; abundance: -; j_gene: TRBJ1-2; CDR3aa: CASSSGGHYGYTF; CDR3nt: TGTGCCAGCAGTTCAGGGGGCCACTATGGCTACACCTTC
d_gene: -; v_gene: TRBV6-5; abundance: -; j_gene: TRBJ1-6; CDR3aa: CASSQSIYSPLHF; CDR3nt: TGTGCCAGCAGTCAATCTATATATTCACCCCTCCACTTT
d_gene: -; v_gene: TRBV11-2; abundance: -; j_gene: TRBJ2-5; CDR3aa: CASSPLREGVQETQYF; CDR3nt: TGTGCCAGCAGCCCCCTACGAGAAGGGGTCCAAGAGACCCAGTACTTC
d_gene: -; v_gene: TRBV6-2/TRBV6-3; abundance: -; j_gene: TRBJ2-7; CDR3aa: CASSYAGQTYEQYF; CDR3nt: TGTGCCAGCAGTTACGCCGGACAGACCTACGAGCAGTACTTC
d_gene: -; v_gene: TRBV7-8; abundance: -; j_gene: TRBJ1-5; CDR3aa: CASSLGQPTNQPQHF; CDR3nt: TGTGCCAGCAGCTTAGGACAACCGACGAATCAGCCCCAGCATTTT
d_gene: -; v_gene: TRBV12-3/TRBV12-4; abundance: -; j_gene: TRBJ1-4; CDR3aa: CASSFNANEKLFF; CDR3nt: TGTGCCAGCAGTTTTAATGCTAATGAAAAACTGTTTTTT
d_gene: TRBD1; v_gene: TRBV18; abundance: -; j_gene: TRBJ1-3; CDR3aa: CASSPNLGQSLSGNTIYF; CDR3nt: TGTGCCAGCTCACCTAATTTGGGACAGTCTCTCTCTGGAAACACCATATATTTT
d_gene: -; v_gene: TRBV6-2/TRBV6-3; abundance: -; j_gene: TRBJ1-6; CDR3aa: CASSYSEGTTSAFPLHF; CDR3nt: TGTGCCAGCAGTTACTCAGAGGGTACTACCTCGGCGTTTCCCCTCCACTTT
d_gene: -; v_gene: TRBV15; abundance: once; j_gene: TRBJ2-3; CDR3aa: CATSRAVGTDTQYF; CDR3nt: TGTGCCACCAGCAGAGCCGTAGGGACAGATACGCAGTATTTT
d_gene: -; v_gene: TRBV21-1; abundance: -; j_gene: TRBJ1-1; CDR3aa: CASSDEDTEAFF; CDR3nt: TGTGCCAGCAGCGATGAGGACACTGAAGCTTTCTTT
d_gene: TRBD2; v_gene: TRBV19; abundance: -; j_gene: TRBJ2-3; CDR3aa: CASSQQRGGFGDTQYF; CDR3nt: TGTGCCAGTAGTCAACAGCGGGGGGGCTTCGGAGATACGCAGTATTTT
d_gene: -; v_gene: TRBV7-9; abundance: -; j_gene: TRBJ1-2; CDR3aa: CASSLPDRSYGYTF; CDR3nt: TGTGCCAGCAGCCTCCCGGACAGAAGCTATGGCTACACCTTC
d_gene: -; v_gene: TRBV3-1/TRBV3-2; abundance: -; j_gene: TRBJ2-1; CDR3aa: CASSQSRGNRTYNEQFF; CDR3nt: TGTGCCAGCAGCCAGAGTAGGGGGAACAGAACATACAATGAGCAGTTCTTC
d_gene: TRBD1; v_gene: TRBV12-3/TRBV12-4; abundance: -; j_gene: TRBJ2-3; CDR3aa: CASRQGAADTQYF; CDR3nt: TGTGCCAGCAGGCAGGGGGCTGCAGATACGCAGTATTTT
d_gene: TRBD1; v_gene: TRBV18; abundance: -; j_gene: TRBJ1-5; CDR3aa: CASSPGTGAKYEPQHF; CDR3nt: TGTGCCAGCTCACCAGGGACAGGGGCGAAATACGAGCCCCAGCATTTT
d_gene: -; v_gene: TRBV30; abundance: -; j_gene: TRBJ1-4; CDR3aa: CAWSVRQSKGVNEKLFF; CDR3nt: TGTGCCTGGAGTGTACGGCAGAGCAAGGGGGTTAATGAAAAACTGTTTTTT
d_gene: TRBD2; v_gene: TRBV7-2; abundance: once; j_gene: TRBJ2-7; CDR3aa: CASSTIAGVVHEQYF; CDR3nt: TGTGCCAGCAGCACTATAGCGGGAGTGGTCCACGAGCAGTACTTC
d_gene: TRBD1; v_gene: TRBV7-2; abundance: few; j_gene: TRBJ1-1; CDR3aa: CASSYYRGTEAFF; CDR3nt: TGTGCCAGCAGCTACTACAGGGGGACTGAAGCTTTCTTT
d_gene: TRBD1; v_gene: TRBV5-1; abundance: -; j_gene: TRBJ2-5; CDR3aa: CASSLDRGSETQYF; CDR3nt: TGCGCCAGCAGCTTGGACAGGGGTTCAGAGACCCAGTACTTC
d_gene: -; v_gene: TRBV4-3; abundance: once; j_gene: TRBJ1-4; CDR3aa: CASSQKRGLFLSANEKLFF; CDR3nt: TGCGCCAGCAGCCAAAAACGTGGTCTTTTCCTTTCCGCTAATGAAAAACTGTTTTTT
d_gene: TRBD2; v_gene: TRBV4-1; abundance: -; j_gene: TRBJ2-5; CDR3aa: CASSQGRMREGRETQYF; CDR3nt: TGCGCCAGCAGCCAAGGGCGAATGAGGGAGGGCCGGGAGACCCAGTACTTC